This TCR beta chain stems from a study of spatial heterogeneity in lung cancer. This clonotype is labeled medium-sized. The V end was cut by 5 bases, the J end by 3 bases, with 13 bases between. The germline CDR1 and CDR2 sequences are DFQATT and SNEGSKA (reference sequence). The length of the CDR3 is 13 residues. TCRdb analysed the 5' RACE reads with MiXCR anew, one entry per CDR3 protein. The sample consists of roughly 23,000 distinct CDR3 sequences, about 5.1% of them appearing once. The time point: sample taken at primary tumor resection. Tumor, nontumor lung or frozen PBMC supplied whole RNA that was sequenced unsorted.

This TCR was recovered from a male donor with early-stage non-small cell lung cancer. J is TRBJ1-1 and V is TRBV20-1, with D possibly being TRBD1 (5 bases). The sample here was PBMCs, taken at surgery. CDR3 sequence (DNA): TGCAGTGCTGCCCGAGGGGTTGACACTGAAGCTTTCTTT. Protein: CSAARGVDTEAFF.